These T cell receptor beta chains were read from a single sample in a study of CD8 T cells in ankylosing spondylitis. TCRdb redid the calling of the 5' RACE reads with MiXCR, one entry per CDR3 protein. The sample holds roughly 170,000 distinct CDR3 sequences, around a tenth seen once. The specimen sequenced was blood, either unsorted or a sorted T cell fraction (not recorded which). Receptors originate from a female donor with ankylosing spondylitis or in good health (not recorded which). Both conserved end residues are part of each CDR3. A D gene is named only where the DNA matches it firmly. Size is omitted from some rows. Given values are once, few, many or a class for expanded clones.

few TRBJ2-3 - TRBV6-5 TGTGCCAGCAGTTACTCGAAGTTGCTGACAGATACGCAGTATTTT CASSYSKLLTDTQYF
few TRBJ2-1 - TRBV7-9 TGTGCCAGCAGCTTAAAAACTTACAATGAGCAGTTCTTC CASSLKTYNEQFF
- TRBJ2-3 TRBD2 TRBV6-5 TGTGCCAGCAGTTCTATTAGCGGGAGGGCCAGAGATACGCAGTATTTT CASSSISGRARDTQYF
few TRBJ2-7 - TRBV20-1 TGCAGTGCCCTACCAGAGGGGGGCCCCTACGAGCAGTACTTC CSALPEGGPYEQYF
few TRBJ1-5 - TRBV28 TGTGCCAGCGCACTTCCCGGGAGCAATCAGCCCCAGCATTTT CASALPGSNQPQHF
many TRBJ2-6 - TRBV9 TGTGCCAGCAGCAACCAGGGCCCGAGCTCTGGGGCCAACGTCCTGACTTTC CASSNQGPSSGANVLTF
- TRBJ1-1 - TRBV12-3/TRBV12-4 TGTGCCAGCAGTTTAGCCTATAACACTGAAGCTTTCTTT CASSLAYNTEAFF
once TRBJ2-7 TRBD2 TRBV5-6 TGTGCCAGCAGCTTGGGACCTAGCGGGTCCTACGAGCAGTACTTC CASSLGPSGSYEQYF
many TRBJ2-6 - TRBV6-5 TGTGCCAGCAGCTATGACGGGGGCTCGGGGGCCAACGTCCTGACTTTC CASSYDGGSGANVLTF
many TRBJ2-3 - TRBV4-2 TGTGCCAGCAGCCAAGATCTTGCCGGGATAACGCAGTATTTT CASSQDLAGITQYF
- TRBJ2-1 - TRBV30 TGTGCCTGGAGTTTTAGCGGAGGCAATGAGCAGTTCTTC CAWSFSGGNEQFF
- TRBJ1-3 - TRBV12-3/TRBV12-4 TGTGCCAGCAGTTTTAGGACAGCCTTAAACACCATATATTTT CASSFRTALNTIYF
many TRBJ2-7 TRBD1 TRBV29-1 TGCAGCGCTGTAGGGGGCCAGACCTACGAGCAGTACTTC CSAVGGQTYEQYF
many TRBJ2-1 - TRBV20-1 TGCAGTGCTAGAGATTCGGTGAGCTCCTACAATGAGCAGTTCTTC CSARDSVSSYNEQFF
many TRBJ1-1 - TRBV9 TGTGCCAGCAGCGCCCAGGACAGAATCCATGAAGCTTTCTTT CASSAQDRIHEAFF
- TRBJ2-7 TRBD1 TRBV2 TGTGCCAGCATGCAAGGACAGGGGACCTACGAGCAGTACTTC CASMQGQGTYEQYF
- TRBJ2-5 TRBD1 TRBV20-1 TGCAGTGCTCGGACAGGGACCAGGCCGGAGACCCAGTACTTC CSARTGTRPETQYF
- TRBJ2-2 TRBD1 TRBV3-1 TGTGCCAGCAGCCAGAAACAGGGGACCTCTTCGACCGGGGAGCTGTTTTTT CASSQKQGTSSTGELFF
- TRBJ1-1 - TRBV20-1 TGCAGTGCTAGATTTCATTCCGGGACTCCTTCACCTGAAGCTTTCTTT CSARFHSGTPSPEAFF
- TRBJ2-5 TRBD2 TRBV7-9 TGTGCCAGCAGCTCCCTAGCGGGAGGGCCCTGGGGGACCCAGTACTTC CASSSLAGGPWGTQYF
many TRBJ1-1 - TRBV12-3/TRBV12-4 TGTGCCAGCAGCCGGACAGCCACTGAAGCTTTCTTT CASSRTATEAFF
few TRBJ1-1 - TRBV7-6 TGTGCCAGCAGCTCGGGTCAGGGCGTAGCTTTCTTT CASSSGQGVAFF
- TRBJ2-3 - TRBV7-9 TGTGCCAGCAGCTTGGCTACGCTAGGGACAGATACGCAGTATTTT CASSLATLGTDTQYF
few TRBJ1-1 TRBD1 TRBV11-2 TGTGCCAGCACCCGACAGGGGTACACTGAAGCTTTCTTT CASTRQGYTEAFF
few TRBJ2-7 - TRBV7-9 TGTGCCAGCAGCTTAACTCAGCCCGAGCAGTACTTC CASSLTQPEQYF
few TRBJ1-2 - TRBV2 TGTGCCAGCAGTGAAAGTCCAAGGGGGAAGTCTCGGGGCTACACCTTC CASSESPRGKSRGYTF
many TRBJ1-5 - TRBV15 TGTAGCAATCAGCCCCAGCATTTT CSNQPQHF
few TRBJ1-1 TRBD1 TRBV7-9 TGTGCCAGCAAAGGGACAGTGAACACTGAAGCTTTCTTT CASKGTVNTEAFF
many TRBJ2-1 TRBD2 TRBV12-3/TRBV12-4 TGTGCCAGCAGTTTAAGCCTTTCGGCGGGGGGGGATGAGCAGTTCTTC CASSLSLSAGGDEQFF
many TRBJ2-1 TRBD2 TRBV6-2/TRBV6-3 TGTGCCAGCAGTTACACTAGCGAAGCTTTCAATGAGCAGTTCTTC CASSYTSEAFNEQFF
many TRBJ2-3 - TRBV28 TGTGCCAGCAGGCTGAGAACGGGAGCAGATACGCAGTATTTT CASRLRTGADTQYF
few TRBJ2-7 - TRBV11-2 TGTGCCAGCAGCGAGGCTCGGTACGAGCAGTACTTC CASSEARYEQYF
many TRBJ2-1 - TRBV6-5 TGTGCCAGCAGTTACGACTCCACAGCTTACAATGAGCAGTTCTTC CASSYDSTAYNEQFF
- TRBJ2-6 - TRBV4-3 TGCGCCAGCAGCCAAGATGCAGGAAGTGGGACCAACGTCCTGACTTTC CASSQDAGSGTNVLTF
- TRBJ2-1 TRBD2 TRBV24-1 TGTGCCACCACCAGCGGGAGGTACAATGAGCAGTTCTTC CATTSGRYNEQFF
many TRBJ2-1 TRBD2 TRBV24-1 TGTGCCACCAGTGATTTCGGGGCTAGCGGGAACTATGAGCAGTTCTTC CATSDFGASGNYEQFF